The clone carrying this TCR beta chain was counted at least ten times. Its cognate antigen is unknown. This entry belongs to a study of T cells after yellow fever vaccination. Whole-study context: SMART-Seq v4 Ultra Low Input handled preparation of low-cell-number fractions.

A 5'RACE template-switching step, the method used to make TCR cDNA, added a universal primer site and UMIs. TCRdb reprocessed the 5' RACE reads via MiXCR and lists one record per CDR3 protein. The sample holds approximately 300,000 distinct CDR3 sequences; about 6.9% are singletons and the top ten take 15% to 20%. The study, taken as a whole, reports: Reappearance after the booster was observed for most primary-vaccination clones (96% CD4, roughly 88% CD8). Clonotypes shared by both compartments, CD4 and CD8, made up a small share.

The CDR3 sequence is 16 residues long. Per germline, CDR1 SGHRS and CDR2 YFSETQ. V lost 4 bases to trimming and J lost 0 bases, with 14 bases between them. The rearrangement joins TRBV5-1 to TRBJ2-1, with a weak D call TRBD2 (6 bases). This clonotype originated in a man in his late teens or twenties who received the YFV17D yellow fever vaccine. The sequencing used PBMCs, collected about 49 days after the first yellow fever vaccination. In DNA, the CDR3 is TGCGCCAGCAGCGAGGGACTCTTCAGCTCCTACAATGAGCAGTTCTTC. Protein: CASSEGLFSSYNEQFF.